The 24 T cell receptor beta chains below were found in one sample sequenced in a study of control samples from healthy donors and cancer patients. TCRdb's table, derived via immunoSEQ multiplex PCR, lists solely in-frame clones and lacks some. The sample includes 40,000 to 45,000 clones, 70% of them seen just once. Sequences were obtained from formalin-fixed, paraffin-embedded tissue. The receptor source for this set is a male donor with melanoma.

This clone was picked up one time. The rearrangement joins TRBV18 to TRBJ1-5, with D possibly being TRBD1 (6 bases). Germline-derived CDR1 and CDR2 are KGHSH and LQKENI. This CDR3 region has 16 residues. V was trimmed by 1 base and J by 6 bases, leaving 16 bases between them. As DNA, the CDR3 is TGTGCCAGCTCACCACAATCCGGGGGCGCGGGTCAGCCCCAGCATTTT. Amino acid sequence: CASSPQSGGAGQPQHF. Combining the CDR3 with reference TRBV18 and TRBJ1-5 gives the whole variable domain NAGVMQNPRHLVRRRGQEARLRCSPMKGHSHVYWYRQLPEEGLKFMVYLQKENIIDESGMPKERFSAEFPKEGPSILRIQQVVRGDSAAYFCASSPQSGGAGQPQHFGDGTRLSIL.

As to this clone: One base away lies a much larger clone, so this may be a sequencing read error. The V and J genes are TRBV29-1 and TRBJ2-7; the D gene is possibly TRBD1 (5 bases). Germline V gene data show CDR1 as SQVTM and CDR2 as ANQGSEA. The CDR3 runs to 15 residues. The CDR3 sequence is CNVEAFEQGGYEQYF. For the CDR3, the DNA is TGCAACGTTGAAGCATTTGAGCAGGGTGGCTACGAGCAGTACTTC.

This clone appeared a few times. The chain joins TRBV21-1 to TRBJ2-3; the table's D gene call, TRBD1, was not cross checked with the DNA. TRBV21-1 is shown as a pseudogene. The CDR3 is 17 residues long. As DNA, the CDR3 is TGTGCCAGCAGCAAAGGGATCGGACAGGCCAGCACAGATACGCAGTATTTT. This codes for CASSKGIGQASTDTQYF.

This rearrangement joins TRBV19 to TRBJ2-3; 8 nucleotides line up with TRBD1. The CDR3 extends over 14 amino acids. Germline CDR1 is LNHDA and CDR2 is SQIVND (reference sequence). V was pared by 8 bases and J by 0 bases, with 4 bases of the junction left unmatched. CDR3 region: CASRGQGSTDTQYF. The CDR3 DNA sequence: TGTGCCAGTCGCGGACAGGGCAGCACAGATACGCAGTATTTT.

The rearrangement joins TRBV9 to TRBJ2-7, with D perhaps matching TRBD1 or TRBD2 (5 bases each). Trimming cost V 1 base and J 7 bases, with 12 bases left between them. Germline V gene sequence: CDR1 SGDLS, CDR2 YYNGEE. The CDR3 is 13 amino acids. The CDR3 nucleotides are TGTGCCAGCAGCGTAATACCGGGGCAAGAGCAGTACTTC. Its protein is CASSVIPGQEQYF.

This chain connects TRBV18 to TRBJ1-2; 9 bases align to TRBD1. V shed 3 bases, J shed 4 bases, and the junction held 0 bases outside the gene matches. CDR3 length: 13 amino acids. Germline CDR1 and CDR2: KGHSH and LQKENI. CDR3 DNA: TGTGCCAGCTCACCGGGACAGGGCTATGGCTACACCTTC. Translated, it gives CASSPGQGYGYTF.

V usage is TRBV23-1 and J usage is TRBJ1-1, with D unresolved. TRBV23-1 is identified as an open reading frame with a role that is uncertain. This CDR3 region has 17 residues. Trimming left V 4 bases short and J 0 bases short, with 18 bases between. The CDR3 here is CASSPPGKASMNTEAFF. The DNA for the CDR3 is TGCGCCAGCAGTCCCCCCGGAAAGGCCAGCATGAACACTGAAGCTTTCTTT.

This chain connects TRBV7-2 to TRBJ2-1, with 12 bases identical to TRBD2. The CDR3 runs to 15 residues. Per germline, CDR1 SGHTA and CDR2 FQGNSA. V dropped 5 bases and J dropped 4; count of bases not matched to a gene: 3. CDR3 sequence (DNA): TGTGCCAGCAGCGGACTAGCGGGACGATACAATGAGCAGTTCTTC. Translation: CASSGLAGRYNEQFF.

The gene calls are TRBV5-1 and TRBJ1-1, with D hard to call. V was shortened by 2 bases and J by 1 base, with 6 bases between the two germline ends. Germline V lookup: CDR1 SGHRS, CDR2 YFSETQ. This CDR3 is built from 13 residues. The CDR3 DNA reads TGCGCCAGCAGCTTCGGTCGGAACACTGAAGCTTTCTTT. Its translation: CASSFGRNTEAFF.

The chain has TRBV21-1 and TRBJ2-1; whether TRBD1, the table's D call, matches the DNA was not checked. TRBV21-1 is labeled a pseudogene. This CDR3 comprises 13 residues. The CDR3 DNA reads as TGTGCCAGCAACTCAGGGGCGTCGTGGGAGCAGTTCTTC. This translates into CASNSGASWEQFF.

CDR3 nucleotides: TGTGCCAGCAGTTTAGGCTCTTCCAATGAGCAGTTCTTC. Amino acid sequence: CASSLGSSNEQFF. The V call is TRBV27, the J call TRBJ2-1, with D hard to call. Germline values: CDR1 MNHEY, CDR2 SMNVEV (reference sequence). The CDR3 covers 13 residues. The V gene lost 2 bases and the J gene lost 6 bases, with 8 bases spanning the gap.

This clone was seen more than once but under ten times. The CDR3 bases are TGTGCCAGCAGCAACCCGGGACTCAAGTACTTC. It specifies CASSNPGLKYF. This chain uses TRBV2 with TRBJ2-5, with D possibly matching TRBD2 (6 bases). Trimming cost V 6 bases and J 12 bases, with 14 bases left between them. The V gene's germline CDR1 is SNHLY and CDR2 FYNNEI. The CDR3 spans 11 residues.

The gene calls are TRBV6-2 or TRBV6-3 and TRBJ2-7, with a weak D call TRBD1 (6 bases). V was trimmed by 5 bases and J by 1 base, leaving 15 bases between them. Germline V gene lookup returns CDR1 MNHEY and CDR2 SVGEGT. The CDR3 runs 15 residues. The CDR3 loop is CASSLQGSQSYEQYF. CDR3 bases: TGTGCCAGCAGTCTACAGGGTTCCCAATCCTACGAGCAGTACTTC.

This clone was recorded once. The V gene is TRBV29-1, the J gene TRBJ1-1; D is undetermined. CDR1 SQVTM and CDR2 ANQGSEA come from the germline V gene. Trimming removed 7 bases from V and 1 base from J, with 13 bases in between. The CDR3 contains 13 residues. In DNA form, the CDR3 reads TGCAGCGCTGACCCGGGATCGAACACTGAAGCTTTCTTT. Protein product: CSADPGSNTEAFF.

A few counts support this clone. This chain uses TRBV28 with TRBJ2-1; D is unclear. Germline-derived CDR1 and CDR2 are MDHEN and SYDVKM. CDR3 length: 13 residues. The V end was cut by 5 bases, the J end by 2 bases, with 7 bases between. The CDR3 region is CASSPGAYNEQFF. Here the CDR3 DNA reads TGTGCCAGCAGTCCCGGCGCCTACAATGAGCAGTTCTTC. The variable domain in full, completed from reference TRBV28 and TRBJ2-1, reads DVKVTQSSRYLVKRTGEKVFLECVQDMDHENMFWYRQDPGLGLRLIYFSYDVKMKEKGDIPEGYSVSREKKERFSLILESASTNQTSMYLCASSPGAYNEQFFGPGTRLTVL.

This clone was recorded a few times. The chain links TRBV10-3 to TRBJ1-3; D is undetermined. Germline V gene lookup returns CDR1 ENHRY and CDR2 SYGVKD. This CDR3 contains 13 residues. Trimming left V 3 bases short and J 0 bases short, with 3 bases between. CDR3 in amino acids: CAISDLSGNTIYF. In DNA, the CDR3 is TGTGCCATCAGTGACCTCTCTGGAAACACCATATATTTT.

In its sample, this clone was seen a few times. CDR3 in DNA: TGTGCCAGCAGCCCCGACAGACCAAATCAGCCCCAGCATTTT. It encodes CASSPDRPNQPQHF. This chain uses TRBV3-1 (or the pseudogene TRBV3-2) with TRBJ1-5; D may be TRBD1 (5 bases). The CDR3 has 14 residues. The germline gives CDR1 LGHDT, CDR2 YNNKEL (reference sequence). Trimming left V 4 bases short and J 4 bases short, with 11 bases between.

The gene calls are TRBV28 and TRBJ1-2; possibly TRBD1 for D (6 bases). Per the germline V gene, CDR1 is MDHEN and CDR2 is SYDVKM. CDR3 length: 12 amino acids. The ends were cut back, 9 bases at V and 3 bases at J, with 11 bases in the middle. CDR3 nucleotides: TGTGCCAGTAAAGGACAGCACTATGGCTACACCTTC. This encodes CASKGQHYGYTF.

This clone was observed a few times. CDR3 loop: CSVKSSYNSPLHF. For the CDR3, the DNA is TGCAGCGTTAAGAGCTCCTATAATTCACCCCTCCACTTT. The chain links TRBV29-1 to TRBJ1-6; D ambiguous. The CDR3 is 13 amino acids. Germline assignment: CDR1 SQVTM and CDR2 ANQGSEA. The V end was cut by 5 bases, the J end by 0 bases, with 5 bases between.

The chain is built from TRBV7-9 and TRBJ1-3; D is ambiguous. Trimming cost V 5 bases and J 2 bases, with 7 bases left between them. Germline CDR1 reads SEHNR; CDR2 reads FQNEAQ (reference sequence). The CDR3 length is 13 residues. The CDR3 protein is CASSLEPGNTIYF. The CDR3 bases are TGTGCCAGCAGCCTCGAACCTGGAAACACCATATATTTT.

This chain connects TRBV11-2 to TRBJ2-1; a weak D match, TRBD2 (5 bases). The CDR3 runs to 15 residues. Germline V CDR1 and CDR2: SGHAT, FQNNGV. V dropped 3 bases and J dropped 3 bases, with 12 bases sitting between them. The CDR3 protein is CASSFGISGYNEQFF. CDR3 DNA: TGTGCCAGCAGCTTCGGGATATCTGGCTACAATGAGCAGTTCTTC.

The chain couples TRBV11-2 to TRBJ2-2; D possibly corresponds to TRBD2 (6 bases). The germline gives CDR1 SGHAT, CDR2 FQNNGV. This CDR3 has 14 residues. V lost 3 bases and J lost 7, with 12 bases in between. The CDR3 DNA follows: TGTGCCAGCAGCTTCCGGACTAAAATCGGGGAGCTGTTTTTT. This translates into CASSFRTKIGELFF.

The chain carries TRBV10-3 and TRBJ2-3, with TRBD2 as a possible D gene (6 bases). In germline, CDR1 is ENHRY, CDR2 SYGVKD. The ends were cut back, 8 bases at V and 3 bases at J, with 12 bases in the middle. This CDR3 has 13 residues. For the CDR3, the DNA is TGTGCCATCGGAGGGAGTCGGACAGATACGCAGTATTTT. It codes for CAIGGSRTDTQYF.

The chain combines TRBV6-1 with TRBJ2-3; TRBD1 is a possible D gene (7 bases). This CDR3 comprises 15 residues. Germline-derived CDR1 and CDR2 are MNHNS and SASEGT. The V gene lost 1 base and the J gene lost 5 bases, with 13 bases spanning the gap. DNA of the CDR3: TGTGCCAGCAGTGAAGGGTCAGGGGGGCAAGATACGCAGTATTTT. Amino acids: CASSEGSGGQDTQYF.